This T cell receptor beta chain was sequenced in a study of beta chain features in type 1 diabetes. On this clone: Its matching antigen is unknown.

Whole-study results and caveats: Researchers report that Type 1 diabetes patients had moderately but significantly shorter TCRB CDR3s across all four CD4+ subsets. Type 1 diabetes patients had fewer VDJ junction insertions and more deletions.

V was pared by 3 bases and J by 0 bases, with 10 bases between. Per the germline V gene, CDR1 is SGHNT and CDR2 is YYREEE (reference sequence). This CDR3 comprises 14 residues. Expressed TCRB transcripts were sequenced after all isolated RNA was converted to cDNA. Naive, central memory and regulatory T cell samples averaged about 3.5 million reads. Only in-frame clones appear in the TCRdb table, and some are missing; sequencing was by immunoSEQ multiplex PCR. Here the sample spans 95,000 to 150,000 clones, roughly 17% being singletons. The J gene is TRBJ2-7, the V gene TRBV5-4; weak D call: TRBD1 (6 bases). What was sequenced was central memory CD4+ T cells from blood. The sequence was collected from a man under 40 with type 1 diabetes. CDR3 in amino acids: CASSSGEHSYEQYF. In nucleotides, the CDR3 is TGTGCCAGCAGCTCAGGGGAACACTCCTACGAGCAGTACTTC.